The table lists the clone carrying this T cell receptor beta chain with many counts. The target antigen is unknown. In the same sample, other DNA sequences code for this CDR3. Donors comprised only Caucasian adults living in Nashville, Tennessee. Unsorted PBMC DNA underwent sequencing on ten immunoSEQ deep assay plates. Method: immunoSEQ multiplex PCR; TCRdb's copy keeps in-frame clones and lacks some. The data contain 400,000 to 500,000 clones, about 82% of them singletons. This entry is derived from a study of shared clonotypes between healthy human individuals. With 10 bases clipped from V and 2 bases from J, the junction kept 7 bases outside the gene matches. Per germline, CDR1 ENHRY and CDR2 SYGVKD. CDR3 length: 14 amino acids. Findings and limits, study-wide: An anticipated effect of sequencing depth on clonotype sharing among donors was recognized. Blood was the only sampled material, and tissue repertoires likely differ.

Sequenced material: PBMCs. This clonotype was obtained from a woman aged 40 to 50 in good health. Some clones in this sample may be carry-over from other donors' samples. The chain couples TRBV10-3 to TRBJ2-1, with TRBD2 matching over 8 bases. CDR3 protein: CATSQTSAYNEQFF. DNA for the CDR3: TGTGCCACCAGCCAGACTAGCGCCTACAATGAGCAGTTCTTC.